The following is a TCR beta chain sequence with its context. As yet, its antigen is unknown. This likely comes from a read error, as the CDR3 has no conserved phenylalanine or tryptophan at its end. The CDR3 runs to 17 residues. The V gene end was trimmed by 1 base and the J gene end by 4 bases; junction bases not matched to a gene: 10. CDR1 and CDR2 (germline): LNHDA, SQIVND (reference sequence). TCRdb processed the 5' RACE reads anew with MiXCR; each CDR3 protein has one entry. The repertoire holds approximately 440,000 distinct CDR3 sequences, with about 15% as singletons. This entry belongs to a study of CD8 T cells in ankylosing spondylitis. General study points: Seemingly distinctive of ankylosing spondylitis blood was a TCR beta motif formed by eight highly homologous variants.

The TCR originated in a male donor with ankylosing spondylitis. The sequenced material came from blood, either unsorted or a sorted T cell fraction (not recorded which). The rearrangement uses TRBV19 and TRBJ1-1, with TRBD1 identical over 9 bases. CDR3 sequence reads: CASSIGPGQGYITEAFL. CDR3 in DNA: TGTGCCAGTAGTATAGGCCCGGGACAGGGCTATATCACTGAAGCTTTCTTA.